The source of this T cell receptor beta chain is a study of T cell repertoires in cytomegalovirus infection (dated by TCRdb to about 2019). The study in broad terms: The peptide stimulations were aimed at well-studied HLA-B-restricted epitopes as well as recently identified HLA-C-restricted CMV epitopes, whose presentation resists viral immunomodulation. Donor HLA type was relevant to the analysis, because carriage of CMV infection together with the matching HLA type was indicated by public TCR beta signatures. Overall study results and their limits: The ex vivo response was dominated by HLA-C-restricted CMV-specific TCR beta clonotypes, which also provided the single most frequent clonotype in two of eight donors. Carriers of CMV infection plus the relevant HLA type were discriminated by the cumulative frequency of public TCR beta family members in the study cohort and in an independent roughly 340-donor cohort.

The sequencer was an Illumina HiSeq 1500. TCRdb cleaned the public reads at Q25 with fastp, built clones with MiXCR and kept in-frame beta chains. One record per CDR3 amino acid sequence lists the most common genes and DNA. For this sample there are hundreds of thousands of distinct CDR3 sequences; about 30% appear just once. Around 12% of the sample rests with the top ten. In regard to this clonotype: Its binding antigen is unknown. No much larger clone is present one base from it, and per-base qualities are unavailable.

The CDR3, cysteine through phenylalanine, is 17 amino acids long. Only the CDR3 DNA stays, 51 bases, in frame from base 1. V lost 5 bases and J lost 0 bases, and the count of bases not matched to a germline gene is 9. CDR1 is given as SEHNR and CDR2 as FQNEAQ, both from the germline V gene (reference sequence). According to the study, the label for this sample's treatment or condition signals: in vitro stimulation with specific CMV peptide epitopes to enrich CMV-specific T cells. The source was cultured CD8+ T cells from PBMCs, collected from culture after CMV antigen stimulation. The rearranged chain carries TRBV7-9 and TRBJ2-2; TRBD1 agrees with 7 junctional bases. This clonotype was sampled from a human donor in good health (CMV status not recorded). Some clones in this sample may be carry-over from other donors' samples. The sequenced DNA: TGTGCCAGCAGCCTTAGATCGGGGACAGCGAACACCGGGGAGCTGTTTTTT. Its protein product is CASSLRSGTANTGELFF.